The entry below describes one T cell receptor beta chain. A few counts support this clonotype. Its antigen remains undetermined. Qualities for individual bases were not recorded, and no much larger clone is one base off. The germline V end is reduced by 2 bases and the J end by 8 bases; junction bases left unmatched: 7. The germline V gene yields SGHTA for CDR1 and FQGNSA for CDR2. CDR3 length: 15 amino acids, cysteine to phenylalanine. This entry keeps only the CDR3 DNA: 45 bases, framed from base 1. The treatment or condition label corresponds to: allogeneic hematopoietic cell transplantation with graft depleted of TCRalphabeta T cells and CD19 B cells. TCRalphabeta/CD19-depleted allogeneic hematopoietic cell grafts were given to the transplant recipients, all of whom were children. The entry originates in a study of T-cell reconstitution after alpha-beta-depleted transplantation in children (TCRdb year 2016). Turning to the overall study: Using TCR repertoire profiling, the study followed T-cell immune reconstitution in a quantitative way in children after TCRalphabeta/CD19-depleted allogeneic hematopoietic cell transplantation.

What the research found in general, with its limitations: Over the following months the frequencies of hyperexpanded clones went down, and after one year T-cell counts and TCRbeta diversity were mostly credited to newly produced T cells. In some patients, the high TCRbeta diversity seen at day 60 was put down to recipient T cells and intrathymic progenitors that had survived conditioning. The apparently early alphabetaT-cell count recovery about two months after transplant was reportedly dependent on only several hundred rapidly expanded clones derived from non-depleted graft cells.

Library prep was done by PCR. The instrument was an Illumina HiSeq 2500. To normalize quantification of the TCRbeta repertoire, the TCR libraries were built with molecular barcoding that relied on unique molecular identifiers. TCRdb itself trimmed the public reads at Q25 with fastp, ran MiXCR and retained productive beta chains. Each entry merges the rows of one CDR3 protein and shows their most common DNA and genes. The sample includes 200,000 or so distinct CDR3 sequences, with 6.3% observed a single time. The ten largest account for about 4.3% of the sample. Sequenced material: PBMCs, taken before TCRalphabeta/CD19-depleted stem cell transplant. The sequence is built from TRBV7-2 and TRBJ2-1; 9 bases in between match TRBD2. This clonotype was obtained from a girl under three years old with combined immunodeficiency, due to receive a stem cell transplant. In nucleotide form, the sequence is TGTGCCAGCAGCTTATGGCGGGAGGGCCGAGATGAGCAGTTCTTC. It codes for CASSLWREGRDEQFF.